Below are 30 T cell receptor beta chains sequenced from a single sample in a study of T cells after yellow fever vaccination (dated by TCRdb to between 2018 and 2021). Receptor amplification or capture employed 5' RACE. These reads were obtained on an Illumina HiSeq 2500. The public reads were reanalyzed by TCRdb: fastp trimming at Q25, MiXCR alignment, in-frame beta chains only. Records with the same CDR3 protein are collapsed into one entry carrying the most frequent genes and DNA. This sample gives around 88,000 distinct CDR3 sequences in total; roughly 15% of them show up just once. About 22% of the sample is taken by the ten largest. The sample's treatment or condition label is to be understood as: live attenuated yellow fever vaccine strain. The sequencing here drew on CD8+ T cells not binding an NS4B(214-222) dextramer, sorted from PBMCs, taken approximately 20 days after the first yellow fever vaccination. The cell subset or site label here, explained by the study, means: NS4B epitope dextramer-negative CD8 T cells. The receptor set was obtained from a man between 18 and 35 years old who received the YFV17D yellow fever vaccine.

This clonotype occurred a few times. The rearrangement joins TRBV11-1 to TRBJ2-1; 11 bases map to TRBD2. V was pared by 1 base and J by 0 bases, with 8 bases of the junction left unmatched. The CDR3 loop spans 19 amino acids. The germline gives CDR1 SGHAT, CDR2 FQDESV (reference sequence). The CDR3 sequence: CASSLGAASGGSSYNEQFF. The CDR3 DNA follows: TGTGCCAGCAGCTTAGGTGCGGCTAGCGGGGGGAGCTCCTACAATGAGCAGTTCTTC.

The chain recombines TRBV9 with TRBJ2-1; TRBD2 aligns across 7 bases. V shed 5 bases, J shed 1 base, and the junction held 18 bases outside the gene matches. Germline V gene lookup returns CDR1 SGDLS and CDR2 YYNGEE. This CDR3 is 19 amino acids long. CDR3 nucleotides: TGTGCCAGCAGTATAGACTGGACTAGTCAACAGACGTCCTACAATGAGCAGTTCTTC. Amino acid sequence: CASSIDWTSQQTSYNEQFF. Filled out from reference TRBV9 and TRBJ2-1, the complete variable domain reads DSGVTQTPKHLITATGQRVTLRCSPRSGDLSVYWYQQSLDQGLQFLIQYYNGEERAKGNILERFSAQQFPDLHSELNLSSLELGDSALYFCASSIDWTSQQTSYNEQFFGPGTRLTVL.

The gene calls are TRBV5-6 and TRBJ2-5; 8 bases match TRBD2. CDR1 SGHDT and CDR2 YYEEEE come from the germline V gene. The CDR3 runs to 15 residues. The trim removed 1 base at V and 4 bases at J, leaving 6 bases unmatched. The CDR3 loop is CASSLPGGWGETQYF. CDR3 DNA: TGTGCCAGCAGCTTGCCGGGGGGGTGGGGAGAGACCCAGTACTTC.

This clonotype has just a few counts. The V call is TRBV10-2, the J call TRBJ2-7, with D uncertain. Germline CDR1 and CDR2: WSHSY and SAAADI. The V end was cut by 0 bases, the J end by 4 bases, with 10 bases between. The CDR3 totals 14 residues. The CDR3 loop reads CASSESGRTYEQYF. CDR3 nucleotides: TGCGCCAGCAGTGAGTCCGGTCGAACATACGAGCAGTACTTC.

This clonotype was observed a handful of times. The gene calls are TRBV12-3 or TRBV12-4 and TRBJ1-4; 8 nucleotides align to TRBD1. The CDR3 totals 14 residues. The V and J ends lost 5 bases and 7 bases, in that order; junction bases with no gene match: 6. The CDR3 DNA follows: TGTGCCAGCAGTGGACAGGGCAGGGGTGAAAAACTGTTTTTT. Translating it yields CASSGQGRGEKLFF.

This clonotype has a handful of counts. The rearrangement links TRBV28 to TRBJ2-7; unclear D gene. With 1 base removed from V and 2 bases from J, the gap between germline ends came to 9 bases. Germline lookup yields CDR1 MDHEN and CDR2 SYDVKM. CDR3 length: 14 residues. DNA for the CDR3: TGTGCCAGCAGTTTATTTCACAGCACCTACGAGCAGTACGTC. This sequence encodes CASSLFHSTYEQYV.

This clonotype was seen a few times. This chain connects TRBV6-5 to TRBJ2-7; 7 bases line up with TRBD2. Trimming at V came to 3 bases and at J to 7 bases, leaving 3 bases not matched to a gene. Looked up from germline, CDR1 is MNHEY and CDR2 is SVGAGI. This CDR3 has 12 amino acids. CDR3 in amino acids: CASSYGGGEQYF. CDR3 sequence (DNA): TGTGCCAGCAGTTATGGGGGGGGGGAGCAGTACTTC.

This sequence joins TRBV7-8 and TRBJ2-7, with D perhaps matching TRBD1 (5 bases). This CDR3 is built from 14 residues. Germline assignment: CDR1 SGHVS and CDR2 FQNEAQ. Deletions cut 4 bases from V and 3 bases from J, with 13 bases between. The DNA for the CDR3 is TGTGCCAGCAGCTCCAGGGTTAGTCTCTACGAGCAGTACGTC. This encodes CASSSRVSLYEQYV.

This chain connects TRBV4-1 to TRBJ1-2; no firm D call. Germline V gives CDR1 MGHRA, CDR2 YSYEKL. V was pared by 1 base and J by 8 bases, with 14 bases between. This CDR3 has 14 residues. As DNA, the CDR3 is TGCGCCAGCAGCCAAGGGGCCCCAACCTGGGGCTACACCTTC. Its translation: CASSQGAPTWGYTF.

The table lists this clonotype with a few counts. The CDR3 sequence: CSAEDEAFF. The DNA for the CDR3 is TGCAGTGCTGAGGATGAAGCTTTCTTT. The rearrangement links TRBV20-1 to TRBJ1-1; D is unclear. Germline-derived CDR1 and CDR2 are DFQATT and SNEGSKA (reference sequence). V lost 5 bases and J lost 7, with 5 bases in between. The CDR3 consists of 9 residues.

This clonotype was seen a few times. V usage is TRBV19 and J usage is TRBJ2-7; D gene unclear. V was cut by 1 base and J by 4 bases, with 8 bases left in between. The CDR3 is 13 residues long. Germline CDR1 is LNHDA and CDR2 is SQIVND (reference sequence). For the CDR3, the DNA is TGTGCCAGTAGTATAGCGCCGAAGTACGAGCAGTACTTC. This translates into CASSIAPKYEQYF.

This clonotype showed up just a few times. J is TRBJ2-1 and V is TRBV4-1; 9 nucleotides line up with TRBD2. Germline trimming cut 4 bases from V and 5 bases from J; bases unmatched to any gene: 9. The CDR3 runs 16 residues. The germline V gene encodes CDR1 MGHRA and CDR2 YSYEKL. CDR3 in DNA: TGCGCCAGCAGCCCTGTCCCTAGCGGGGTTCACAATGAGCAGTTCTTC. Translating gives CASSPVPSGVHNEQFF.

The rearrangement joins TRBV6-5 to TRBJ1-1, with D unresolved. Germline CDR1 is MNHEY and CDR2 is SVGAGI. V lost 0 bases and J lost 0, with 8 bases in between. The CDR3 is 15 amino acids. CDR3 protein: CASSYSKALNTEAFF. The CDR3 coding sequence is TGTGCCAGCAGTTACTCGAAGGCTTTGAACACTGAAGCTTTCTTT.

In its sample, this clonotype was seen a few times. The rearrangement uses TRBV9 and TRBJ1-1, with TRBD1 as a possible D gene (5 bases). Looked up from germline, CDR1 is SGDLS and CDR2 is YYNGEE. V was clipped by 4 bases and J by 4 bases, with 14 bases between them. The CDR3 totals 14 residues. The CDR3: CASSPADRLTEAFF. The CDR3 nucleotides read TGTGCCAGCAGCCCGGCCGACAGACTCACTGAAGCTTTCTTT. Full variable domain (rest looked up from reference TRBV9 and TRBJ1-1): DSGVTQTPKHLITATGQRVTLRCSPRSGDLSVYWYQQSLDQGLQFLIQYYNGEERAKGNILERFSAQQFPDLHSELNLSSLELGDSALYFCASSPADRLTEAFFGQGTRLTVV.

The chain joins TRBV13 to TRBJ1-1; TRBD1 matches at 10 bases. This CDR3 spans 16 amino acids. Germline V gene sequence: CDR1 PRHDT, CDR2 FYEKMQ (reference sequence). After removal of 6 bases from V and 6 bases from J, the junction contained 13 bases not matched to a gene. The CDR3 nucleotides read TGTGCCAGCAGGACAGGGGGCGAGGTGTTTTTGGCTGAAGCTTTCTTT. Its protein product is CASRTGGEVFLAEAFF.

This clonotype was found a few times. This chain connects TRBV7-6 to TRBJ2-7, with 9 bases identical to TRBD1. Germline lookup yields CDR1 SGHVS and CDR2 FNYEAQ. The CDR3 runs to 15 residues. V was clipped by 5 bases and J by 3 bases; unmatched bases: 8. Here the CDR3 reads CASSESYRGLYEQYF. CDR3 nucleotide sequence: TGTGCCAGCAGCGAATCGTACAGGGGGCTCTACGAGCAGTACTTC.

The rearrangement uses TRBV13 and TRBJ1-1; a weak D match, TRBD1 (6 bases). CDR1 is PRHDT, CDR2 FYEKMQ, per germline (reference sequence). CDR3 length: 16 residues. The V and J ends lost 0 bases and 1 base respectively, with 12 bases between them. The CDR3 DNA reads TGTGCCAGCAGCTTAGGCCTGGGGGGCGAGAACACTGAAGCTTTCTTT. Translated, it gives CASSLGLGGENTEAFF.

The chain uses TRBV6-1 and TRBJ1-1, with D tentatively TRBD1 (6 bases). The CDR3 sequence is 15 residues long. Deletions cut 4 bases from V and 5 bases from J, with 17 bases between. Looked up from germline, CDR1 is MNHNS and CDR2 is SASEGT. This CDR3 is CASSGQASGFTEAFF. The DNA for the CDR3 is TGTGCCAGCAGTGGACAGGCTTCCGGATTTACTGAAGCTTTCTTT.

This chain joins TRBV5-6 and TRBJ1-2; D is uncertain. Germline assignment: CDR1 SGHDT and CDR2 YYEEEE. Trimming cost V 0 bases and J 3 bases, with 9 bases left between them. This CDR3 has 14 amino acids. Here the CDR3 reads CASSLVWDDYGYTF. The CDR3 region has the DNA TGTGCCAGCAGCTTGGTCTGGGATGACTATGGCTACACCTTC.

This clonotype appeared a few times. The chain employs TRBV7-9 and TRBJ2-5, with D possibly matching TRBD2 (6 bases). Germline V gene data show CDR1 as SEHNR and CDR2 as FQNEAQ (reference sequence). This CDR3 region has 16 residues. V was cut by 5 bases and J by 2 bases, with 18 bases left in between. In nucleotides, the CDR3 is TGTGCCAGCAGCATTCGGGCCGGGGGAGCACAAGAGACCCAGTACTTC. Encoded protein: CASSIRAGGAQETQYF.

The rearrangement uses TRBV20-1 and TRBJ2-7, with TRBD1 matching over 7 bases. V lost 0 bases to trimming and J lost 2 bases; unmatched junction nucleotides: 7. The germline CDR1 and CDR2 sequences are DFQATT and SNEGSKA (reference sequence). This CDR3 comprises 15 residues. CDR3 DNA: TGCAGTGCTAGAGAATCTAGGGGACAGACCTACGAGCAGTACTTC. Protein sequence: CSARESRGQTYEQYF.

This clonotype appeared a few times. The chain links TRBV4-2 to TRBJ2-1; D tentatively fits TRBD1 or TRBD2 (6 bases each). Germline assignment: CDR1 LGHNA and CDR2 YNFKEQ. Trimming shortened V by 3 bases and J by 12 bases, and 18 bases separated the two germline ends. The length of the CDR3 is 14 residues. The CDR3, as DNA: TGTGCCAGCAGCCAGTCGGAAGGGGGGCCTCGGCAGTTCTTC. Protein sequence: CASSQSEGGPRQFF.

This CDR3 reads CASSLSGGGSYNEQFF. As DNA, the CDR3 is TGTGCCAGCAGCTTGTCAGGCGGGGGGTCCTACAATGAGCAGTTCTTC. The chain uses TRBV5-5 and TRBJ2-1; TRBD2 aligns across 8 bases. V lost 1 base and J lost 1; bases outside the gene matches: 4. CDR3 length: 16 amino acids. Per germline, CDR1 SGHKS and CDR2 YYEKEE (reference sequence).

The chain uses TRBV3-1 and TRBJ1-3, with D tentatively TRBD1 (6 bases). V was shortened by 11 bases and J by 3 bases, with 20 bases between the two germline ends. The CDR3 runs to 15 residues. The germline gives CDR1 LGHDT, CDR2 YNNKEL (reference sequence). CDR3 coding DNA: TGTGCCTCCTGCCCAGGGGCCCGAGGTGGAAACACCATATATTTT. Protein: CASCPGARGGNTIYF.

This clonotype was found a few times. This chain's CDR3 is CASSYMTTSGETYEQYF. CDR3 nucleotides: TGTGCCAGCAGTTACATGACCACTAGCGGAGAGACCTACGAGCAGTACTTC. This rearrangement joins TRBV6-5 to TRBJ2-7, with 8 bases lining up with TRBD2. The CDR3 loop spans 17 amino acids. CDR1 is MNHEY and CDR2 is SVGAGI in the germline V gene. The junction had 11 bases not matched to a gene; V was cut back by 2 bases and J by 2 bases.

The rearrangement uses TRBV9 and TRBJ2-1; 9 nucleotides align to TRBD1. The CDR3 has 16 amino acids. Germline V gene sequence: CDR1 SGDLS, CDR2 YYNGEE. V gave up 1 base and J gave up 8 bases; unmatched junction bases: 10. The CDR3 DNA reads as TGTGCCAGCAGCGTAACACCGGGACAGGGACGCGATGAGCAGTTCTTC. Translated, it gives CASSVTPGQGRDEQFF. The whole variable domain, remainder taken from reference TRBV9 and TRBJ2-1, is DSGVTQTPKHLITATGQRVTLRCSPRSGDLSVYWYQQSLDQGLQFLIQYYNGEERAKGNILERFSAQQFPDLHSELNLSSLELGDSALYFCASSVTPGQGRDEQFFGPGTRLTVL.

This clonotype came up a few times. V gene TRBV3-1 combines with J gene TRBJ1-6, with D hard to call. Trimming removed 0 bases from V and 1 base from J, with 7 bases in between. The CDR3 sequence is 16 residues long. Per the germline V gene, CDR1 is LGHDT and CDR2 is YNNKEL (reference sequence). The CDR3: CASSQDKGSYNSPLHF. The DNA of the CDR3 is TGTGCCAGCAGCCAAGATAAGGGATCCTATAATTCACCCCTCCACTTT. The full variable domain, its missing parts supplied by reference TRBV3-1 and TRBJ1-6, is DTAVSQTPKYLVTQMGNDKSIKCEQNLGHDTMYWYKQDSKKFLKIMFSYNNKELIINETVPNRFSPKSPDKAHLNLHINSLELGDSAVYFCASSQDKGSYNSPLHFGNGTRLTVT.

The table lists this clonotype with a few counts. The J gene is TRBJ1-6, the V gene TRBV6-5; D is possibly TRBD1 (6 bases). The length of the CDR3 is 15 residues. Germline V CDR1 and CDR2: MNHEY, SVGAGI. Trimming left V 2 bases short and J 8 bases short, with 13 bases between. CDR3 coding DNA: TGTGCCAGCAGTTACAGCAGGGGCGGGTATTCACCCCTCCACTTT. It encodes CASSYSRGGYSPLHF.

The chain couples TRBV15 to TRBJ2-6, with no clear D. This CDR3 region has 17 residues. V gave up 0 bases and J gave up 0 bases, with 9 bases separating them. Germline values: CDR1 LNHNV, CDR2 YYDKDF (reference sequence). CDR3 in amino acids: CATSRDPRVSGANVLTF. DNA of the CDR3: TGTGCCACCAGCAGAGATCCTCGGGTCTCTGGGGCCAACGTCCTGACTTTC. The full variable domain, in which reference TRBV15 and TRBJ2-6 provide the parts outside the CDR3, is DAMVIQNPRYQVTQFGKPVTLSCSQTLNHNVMYWYQQKSSQAPKLLFHYYDKDFNNEADTPDNFQSRRPNTSFCFLDIRSPGLGDTAMYLCATSRDPRVSGANVLTFGAGSRLTVL.

The chain uses TRBV6-5 and TRBJ1-5; maybe TRBD1 (5 bases). The CDR3 covers 22 residues. V dropped 4 bases and J dropped 9 bases, with 40 bases sitting between them. Per the germline V gene, CDR1 is MNHEY and CDR2 is SVGAGI. Here the CDR3 DNA reads TGTGCCAGCAGTTCCTATGGGGCCGGGCGGGCAGGGAGATGGGGGAATACGACGCCCCAGCATTTT. Its translation is CASSSYGAGRAGRWGNTTPQHF.